These T cell receptor beta chains were read from a single sample in a study of blood T cells in healthy people across ages. TCRdb independently ran MiXCR on the 5' RACE reads; one entry per CDR3 protein. Among about 1.4 million distinct CDR3 sequences, roughly 60% were seen once, and the ten largest hold 6.7%. Source material: blood. The receptors shown here come from a man aged 18 to 29 in good health. CDR3s include the opening cysteine and the closing phenylalanine or tryptophan. D genes are given only for firm matches. For some rows the clone size is stated as once, few or many, or as a class when expanded; others skip it.

v_gene	d_gene	abundance	j_gene	CDR3aa	CDR3nt
TRBV3-1	-	-	TRBJ2-5	CASRSLETQYF	TGTGCCAGCAGGAGCCTAGAGACCCAGTACTTC
TRBV12-3/TRBV12-4	-	few	TRBJ2-1	CASSPWDPTEAYNEQFF	TGTGCCAGCAGTCCATGGGATCCCACGGAGGCCTACAATGAGCAGTTCTTC
TRBV20-1	TRBD1	few	TRBJ1-2	CSARDPIAGQKNYGYTF	TGCAGTGCTAGAGATCCGATTGCGGGACAGAAAAACTATGGCTACACCTTC
TRBV29-1	-	once	TRBJ1-2	CSVDSGPPNYGYTF	TGCAGCGTTGATTCAGGCCCACCTAACTATGGCTACACCTTC
TRBV20-1	TRBD1	-	TRBJ2-7	CSVTTGVPYEQYF	TGCAGTGTCACGACAGGGGTCCCTTACGAGCAGTACTTC
TRBV27	TRBD1	-	TRBJ2-5	CASSLNRGPGEQYF	TGTGCCAGCAGTCTCAACAGGGGTCCGGGTGAGCAGTACTTC
TRBV6-5	-	-	TRBJ1-2	CASLRQPWGNYGYTF	TGTGCCAGCTTGCGCCAACCCTGGGGAAACTATGGCTACACCTTC
TRBV7-2	-	few	TRBJ1-6	CASSRKRDNSPLHF	TGTGCCAGCAGCCGTAAACGGGATAATTCACCCCTCCACTTT
TRBV25-1	TRBD1	many	TRBJ2-7	CASSAGTGSYEQYF	TGTGCCAGCAGTGCCGGGACAGGGTCCTACGAGCAGTACTTC
TRBV7-9	TRBD2	few	TRBJ2-7	CASSTGGNEQYF	TGTGCCAGCAGCACGGGGGGGAACGAGCAGTACTTC
TRBV11-2	-	-	TRBJ2-7	CASSERGNTGLLPTYEQYF	TGTGCCAGCAGCGAGAGGGGAAACACAGGGCTATTACCTACCTACGAGCAGTACTTC
TRBV7-2	-	-	TRBJ1-4	CASSSPIGRAEKLFF	TGTGCCAGCAGCTCTCCAATTGGCAGGGCTGAAAAACTGTTTTTT
TRBV12-5	TRBD2	once	TRBJ2-1	CASGLTTGTSGYNEQFF	TGTGCTAGTGGTTTGACAACCGGGACTAGCGGTTACAATGAGCAGTTCTTC